This T cell receptor beta chain was sequenced for a study of T cell changes during pregnancy in multiple sclerosis. CDR1 LNHDA and CDR2 SQIVND come from the germline V gene (reference sequence). This CDR3 contains 15 residues. Trimming removed 3 bases from V and 0 bases from J, with 11 bases in between. Here immunoSEQ multiplex PCR was the method, and the copy in TCRdb shows in-frame clones only, minus some. Of 35,000 to 45,000 clones listed, approximately 91% are singletons. This specimen consisted of CD4+ T cells from peripheral blood mononuclear cells, obtained in the first trimester of pregnancy. The V and J genes are TRBV19 and TRBJ2-5; TRBD2 might be the D (7 bases). The sequence derives from a female donor with multiple sclerosis, enrolled in a pregnancy study. The CDR3 coding sequence is TGTGCCAGTAGTATGAGGGGGGGTTACCAAGAGACCCAGTACTTC. As protein: CASSMRGGYQETQYF.